In this sample, the clone carrying this T cell receptor beta chain turned up a few times. The source of the sample is a study of control samples from healthy donors and cancer patients. The data were produced by immunoSEQ multiplex PCR, yet TCRdb's version contains in-frame clones alone and is incomplete. The profile shows roughly 10,000 clones, roughly 93% of them singletons. Trimming removed 3 bases from V and 5 bases from J, with 13 bases in between. This CDR3 has 14 residues. Germline-derived CDR1 and CDR2 are LNHDA and SQIVND (reference sequence). This receptor was taken from a man in his sixties with colorectal cancer. Sequencing used PBMCs. V usage is TRBV19 and J usage is TRBJ1-2; the D is unclear. CDR3 sequence: CASSIRSAKYGYTF. In nucleotides, the CDR3 is TGTGCCAGTAGTATTAGGTCGGCGAAGTATGGCTACACCTTC.